Included here is one T cell receptor beta chain sequence, with context. The antigen remains undetermined. These data are taken from a study of radiotherapy plus CTLA-4 blockade in lung cancer. In the study overall: Objective responses were seen in about a sixth of patients, disease control in roughly 30%.

CDR1 SNHLY and CDR2 FYNNEI come from the germline V gene. The CDR3 runs 14 residues. The V end was cut by 9 bases, the J end by 6 bases, with 15 bases between. Broader study findings: Expansion in blood of tumor-derived TCR clones was seen after radiotherapy plus ipilimumab. Early blood T cell clone dynamics reportedly forecast response best, with interferon-beta.

Produced via immunoSEQ multiplex PCR; TCRdb's table is partial and in-frame only. The repertoire includes 75,000 to 100,000 clones, about four fifths of them detected once, and 2.8% sits in the top ten. The study treated chemo-refractory metastatic non-small-cell lung cancer patients with focal radiation plus ipilimumab CTLA-4 blockade. The material sequenced was peripheral blood, taken from a patient treated with radiotherapy plus ipilimumab. The source of this sequence is a human donor with non-small cell lung cancer who had a partial response to radiotherapy plus ipilimumab. Some clones in this sample may be carry-over from other donors' samples. The chain employs TRBV2 and TRBJ1-6; possibly TRBD1 for D (5 bases). The CDR3 is CASNRGGPNSPLHF. For the CDR3, the DNA is TGTGCCAGTAATAGGGGAGGCCCTAATTCACCCCTCCACTTT.